This TCR beta chain emerged from a study of T cell changes during pregnancy in multiple sclerosis. This CDR3 contains 21 residues. Germline assignment: CDR1 MRHNA and CDR2 SNTAGT. J lost 4 bases, V lost 2 bases, and 24 bases had no gene match. Sequencing used immunoSEQ multiplex PCR; TCRdb keeps in-frame clones, though not all of them. Of about 55,000 clones listed, over 80% are singletons. The chain carries TRBV6-4 and TRBJ2-7; 9 bases align to TRBD1. The origin of this receptor is a female donor with multiple sclerosis, enrolled in a pregnancy study. The sample consisted of CD4+ T cells from peripheral blood mononuclear cells, taken in the first trimester of pregnancy. CDR3 region: CASSDTMGSKINRGRWYEQYF. CDR3 bases: TGTGCCAGCAGTGACACAATGGGATCAAAAATTAACAGGGGGCGCTGGTACGAGCAGTACTTC.